This TCR beta chain derives from a study of sequential checkpoint blockade in melanoma. Whole-study context: Patients were randomized 1:1 to nivolumab-then-ipilimumab or ipilimumab-then-nivolumab first-line. Both treatment sequences were followed by maintenance nivolumab.

Documented treatment: randomized to nivolumab then ipilimumab (arm A) or the reverse (arm B). None of the patients previously received DNA-damaging chemotherapy. From thawed PBMCs, live CD3+CD8+ cells negative for CD19 and CD56 were sorted. V lost 2 bases, J lost 7 bases, and 11 bases lay in between. Germline V CDR1 and CDR2: PRHDT, FYEKMQ (reference sequence). This CDR3 spans 13 amino acids. This table comes from immunoSEQ multiplex PCR, and its TCRdb copy is limited to in-frame clones, with some not included. Counted here are approximately 10,000 clones, roughly 73% occurring once; the ten biggest clones make up about 34%.

This receptor was obtained from a human donor with melanoma. The chain uses TRBV13 and TRBJ1-1, with TRBD1 as a possible D gene (6 bases). The material was CD8+ T cells sorted from blood (inferred from file names), obtained from a patient given nivolumab and ipilimumab in sequence. DNA of the CDR3: TGTGCCAGCAGCTTATGGGGGGGGCTTGAAGCTTTCTTT. Amino acids: CASSLWGGLEAFF.